This is a list of T cell receptor beta chains from one sample in a study of blood T cell repertoires in COVID-19. Only in-frame clones appear in the TCRdb table, and some are missing; sequencing was by immunoSEQ multiplex PCR. The sample consists of about 220,000 clones, approximately 86% of them appearing once. The specimen was peripheral blood. The origin of the receptors is a woman of 80 years or more with acute or convalescent COVID-19. CDR3s include the opening cysteine and the closing phenylalanine or tryptophan. A D gene is named only where the DNA matches it firmly. Clone size is shown for a subset of rows, as once, few, many or a class of expanded clone.

j_call: TRBJ1-1
clone_size: NA
d_call: NA
v_call: TRBV28
cdr3_nt: TGTGCCAGCAGTTTGGTAGGGACTATGAACACTGAAGCTTTCTTT
cdr3_aa: CASSLVGTMNTEAFF

j_call: TRBJ2-1
clone_size: NA
d_call: TRBD1
v_call: TRBV4-2
cdr3_nt: TGTGCCAGCAGCCAACGGGGACAGCTGAGCTCCTACAATGAGCAGTTCTTC
cdr3_aa: CASSQRGQLSSYNEQFF

j_call: TRBJ2-3
clone_size: NA
d_call: TRBD2
v_call: TRBV6-5
cdr3_nt: TGTGCCAGCCGTAGCGGGGGGGCCCAAGATACGCAGTATTTT
cdr3_aa: CASRSGGAQDTQYF

j_call: TRBJ2-2
clone_size: NA
d_call: TRBD2
v_call: TRBV6-5
cdr3_nt: TGTGCCAGCACCCGTGCGGGGGGCCGTGGCGGGGAGCTGTTTTTT
cdr3_aa: CASTRAGGRGGELFF

j_call: TRBJ2-2
clone_size: few
d_call: TRBD1
v_call: TRBV27
cdr3_nt: TGTGCCACCCAGGGGGCGGCCGGGGAGCTGTTTTTT
cdr3_aa: CATQGAAGELFF

j_call: TRBJ2-5
clone_size: few
d_call: NA
v_call: TRBV6-5
cdr3_nt: TGTGCCAGCAGTTACTCGGGGGGACAAGAGACCCAGTACTTC
cdr3_aa: CASSYSGGQETQYF

j_call: TRBJ1-5
clone_size: NA
d_call: TRBD1
v_call: TRBV28
cdr3_nt: TGTGCCAGCAGTCCCTTGACAGGGAGAGGCAATCAGCCCCAGCATTTT
cdr3_aa: CASSPLTGRGNQPQHF

j_call: TRBJ1-2
clone_size: NA
d_call: TRBD1
v_call: TRBV2
cdr3_nt: TGTGCCAGCAGAACCGTGGCGGGACAGGGTGTCGTTTTCTATGGCTACACCTTC
cdr3_aa: CASRTVAGQGVVFYGYTF

j_call: TRBJ2-6
clone_size: NA
d_call: NA
v_call: TRBV28
cdr3_nt: TGTGCCAGCAGTTTAAGGGGATCGGCCTGGCGAACTGGGGCCAACGTCCTGACTTTC
cdr3_aa: CASSLRGSAWRTGANVLTF

j_call: TRBJ1-6
clone_size: NA
d_call: NA
v_call: TRBV3-1/TRBV3-2
cdr3_nt: TGTGCCAGCAGCCCTCAGTACTCCTATAATTCACCCCTCCACTTT
cdr3_aa: CASSPQYSYNSPLHF

j_call: TRBJ1-1
clone_size: few
d_call: NA
v_call: TRBV2
cdr3_nt: TGTGCCAGCAGAAAGGACAGCCCTTCTTTGATGAACACTGAAGCTTTCTTT
cdr3_aa: CASRKDSPSLMNTEAFF

j_call: TRBJ1-2
clone_size: few
d_call: TRBD1
v_call: TRBV27
cdr3_nt: TGTGCCAGCAGTCCACAACCATTGACAGGGGTAGGCTACACCTTC
cdr3_aa: CASSPQPLTGVGYTF

j_call: TRBJ1-2
clone_size: NA
d_call: NA
v_call: TRBV28
cdr3_nt: TGTGCCAGCGGGGGGGGTCTCGCTAACTATGGCTACACCTTC
cdr3_aa: CASGGGLANYGYTF

j_call: TRBJ2-1
clone_size: NA
d_call: TRBD2
v_call: TRBV9
cdr3_nt: TGTGCCAGCAGCTCTACTAGCGGGGTAACCTACAATGAGCAGTTCTTC
cdr3_aa: CASSSTSGVTYNEQFF

j_call: TRBJ1-6
clone_size: NA
d_call: TRBD1
v_call: TRBV6-4
cdr3_nt: TGTGCCAGCCAACCAAGGACAGGGTTGAATTCACCCCTCCACTTT
cdr3_aa: CASQPRTGLNSPLHF

j_call: TRBJ1-2
clone_size: NA
d_call: NA
v_call: TRBV9
cdr3_nt: TGTGCCAGCAGTGCAGGGGAATCGTACTATGGCTACACCTTC
cdr3_aa: CASSAGESYYGYTF

j_call: TRBJ2-7
clone_size: NA
d_call: TRBD1
v_call: TRBV7-3
cdr3_nt: TGTGCCAGCAGAAAAACAGGGGGCGTTCCCGAGCAGTACTTC
cdr3_aa: CASRKTGGVPEQYF

j_call: TRBJ2-1
clone_size: NA
d_call: NA
v_call: TRBV7-3
cdr3_nt: TGTGCCAGCAGTCAACAGGCCGGGCGCCCCTACAATGAGCAGTTCTTC
cdr3_aa: CASSQQAGRPYNEQFF

j_call: TRBJ1-4
clone_size: once
d_call: NA
v_call: TRBV19
cdr3_nt: TGTGCCAGTAGTTCGCGACAGATTTCAACTAATGAAAAACTGTTTTTT
cdr3_aa: CASSSRQISTNEKLFF

j_call: TRBJ2-5
clone_size: NA
d_call: NA
v_call: TRBV21-1
cdr3_nt: TGTGCCAGCAGCAAAGGGGACAGGGCAGAGACCCAGTACTTC
cdr3_aa: CASSKGDRAETQYF

j_call: TRBJ1-5
clone_size: NA
d_call: NA
v_call: TRBV13
cdr3_nt: TGTGCCAGCAGCTTAGGTCGGCCAGGTGCTCAGCCCCAGCATTTT
cdr3_aa: CASSLGRPGAQPQHF

j_call: TRBJ1-1
clone_size: NA
d_call: NA
v_call: TRBV30
cdr3_nt: TGTGCCTGGAGCCGAGGTATGAACACTGAAGCTTTCTTT
cdr3_aa: CAWSRGMNTEAFF

j_call: TRBJ2-1
clone_size: NA
d_call: TRBD2
v_call: TRBV11-2
cdr3_nt: TGTGCCAGCAGCTTAGATTGGCGGCAGGGAGGGAGTTATGAGCAGTTCTTC
cdr3_aa: CASSLDWRQGGSYEQFF

j_call: TRBJ1-6
clone_size: NA
d_call: NA
v_call: TRBV7-8
cdr3_nt: TGTGCCAGCAGCTTACAACATACTGTCGGGTATAATTCACCCCTCCACTTT
cdr3_aa: CASSLQHTVGYNSPLHF

j_call: TRBJ2-1
clone_size: NA
d_call: NA
v_call: TRBV6-6
cdr3_nt: TGTGCCAGCAGTTACCCGGTCCTGGACAATGAGCAGTTCTTC
cdr3_aa: CASSYPVLDNEQFF

j_call: TRBJ2-5
clone_size: NA
d_call: TRBD2
v_call: TRBV28
cdr3_nt: TGTGCCAGCACCACCGAGCGACTAGCGGGGGGGCCAGTTGAGACCCAGTACTTC
cdr3_aa: CASTTERLAGGPVETQYF

j_call: TRBJ2-3
clone_size: NA
d_call: NA
v_call: TRBV9
cdr3_nt: TGTGCCAGCACCCGGGGGGCCGACGCGGATACGCAGTATTTT
cdr3_aa: CASTRGADADTQYF

j_call: TRBJ1-1
clone_size: NA
d_call: NA
v_call: TRBV6-1
cdr3_nt: TGTGCCAGCAGTGAGTTAGGGGACACTGAAGCTTTCTTT
cdr3_aa: CASSELGDTEAFF

j_call: TRBJ2-3
clone_size: NA
d_call: TRBD2
v_call: TRBV3-1/TRBV3-2
cdr3_nt: TGTGCCAGCAGCCAAGTGTTGCCTAGCGGGGGGAAGGGCACAGATACGCAGTATTTT
cdr3_aa: CASSQVLPSGGKGTDTQYF

j_call: TRBJ2-1
clone_size: NA
d_call: NA
v_call: TRBV6-5
cdr3_nt: TGTGCCAGCAGACGACTAGATAGCTACAATGAGCAGTTCTTC
cdr3_aa: CASRRLDSYNEQFF

j_call: TRBJ1-1
clone_size: few
d_call: NA
v_call: TRBV29-1
cdr3_nt: TGCAGCGTTGGAACGCAACAGGGAAGGATGAACACTGAAGCTTTCTTT
cdr3_aa: CSVGTQQGRMNTEAFF

j_call: TRBJ1-2
clone_size: NA
d_call: TRBD1
v_call: TRBV27
cdr3_nt: TGTGCCAGCAGTTTAGGGACAGGGACTTATGGCTACACCTTC
cdr3_aa: CASSLGTGTYGYTF

j_call: TRBJ2-3
clone_size: NA
d_call: TRBD1
v_call: TRBV9
cdr3_nt: TGTGCCAGCACTAGACAGGGCGTTAGCACAGATACGCAGTATTTT
cdr3_aa: CASTRQGVSTDTQYF

j_call: TRBJ1-1
clone_size: NA
d_call: TRBD1
v_call: TRBV19
cdr3_nt: TGTGCCAGTTCATTGGAACAGGGGGTAACTGAAGCTTTCTTT
cdr3_aa: CASSLEQGVTEAFF

j_call: TRBJ1-2
clone_size: few
d_call: NA
v_call: TRBV27
cdr3_nt: TGTGCCAGCAGACCTGGGCAGGGGAACTATGGCTACACCTTC
cdr3_aa: CASRPGQGNYGYTF

j_call: TRBJ1-2
clone_size: NA
d_call: NA
v_call: TRBV7-8
cdr3_nt: TGTGCCAGCAGCTTAGGAACAGTGGTGAACTATGGCTACACCTTC
cdr3_aa: CASSLGTVVNYGYTF

j_call: TRBJ2-7
clone_size: NA
d_call: TRBD1
v_call: TRBV7-3
cdr3_nt: TGTGCCAGCAGCTCCGGGACAGGGGCCTACGAGCAGTACTTC
cdr3_aa: CASSSGTGAYEQYF

j_call: TRBJ2-7
clone_size: NA
d_call: TRBD1
v_call: TRBV29-1
cdr3_nt: TGCAGCGTGGGGGACAGGGGGCATAACGAGCAGTACTTC
cdr3_aa: CSVGDRGHNEQYF

j_call: TRBJ2-7
clone_size: NA
d_call: TRBD1
v_call: TRBV6-6
cdr3_nt: TGTGCCAGCAGTTACGGGACAGGGGATCCCTACGAGCAGTACTTC
cdr3_aa: CASSYGTGDPYEQYF

j_call: TRBJ1-5
clone_size: NA
d_call: NA
v_call: TRBV2
cdr3_nt: TGTGCCAGCACCGGCGAGGGCCATCAGCCCCAGCATTTT
cdr3_aa: CASTGEGHQPQHF

j_call: TRBJ2-7
clone_size: NA
d_call: TRBD2
v_call: TRBV2
cdr3_nt: TGTGCCAGCAGTGAAAGCGCGGGGGGATCCTACGAGCAGTACTTC
cdr3_aa: CASSESAGGSYEQYF

j_call: TRBJ2-7
clone_size: once
d_call: NA
v_call: TRBV28
cdr3_nt: TGTGCCAGCAGTACCACATCCCCCTACGAGCAGTACTTC
cdr3_aa: CASSTTSPYEQYF